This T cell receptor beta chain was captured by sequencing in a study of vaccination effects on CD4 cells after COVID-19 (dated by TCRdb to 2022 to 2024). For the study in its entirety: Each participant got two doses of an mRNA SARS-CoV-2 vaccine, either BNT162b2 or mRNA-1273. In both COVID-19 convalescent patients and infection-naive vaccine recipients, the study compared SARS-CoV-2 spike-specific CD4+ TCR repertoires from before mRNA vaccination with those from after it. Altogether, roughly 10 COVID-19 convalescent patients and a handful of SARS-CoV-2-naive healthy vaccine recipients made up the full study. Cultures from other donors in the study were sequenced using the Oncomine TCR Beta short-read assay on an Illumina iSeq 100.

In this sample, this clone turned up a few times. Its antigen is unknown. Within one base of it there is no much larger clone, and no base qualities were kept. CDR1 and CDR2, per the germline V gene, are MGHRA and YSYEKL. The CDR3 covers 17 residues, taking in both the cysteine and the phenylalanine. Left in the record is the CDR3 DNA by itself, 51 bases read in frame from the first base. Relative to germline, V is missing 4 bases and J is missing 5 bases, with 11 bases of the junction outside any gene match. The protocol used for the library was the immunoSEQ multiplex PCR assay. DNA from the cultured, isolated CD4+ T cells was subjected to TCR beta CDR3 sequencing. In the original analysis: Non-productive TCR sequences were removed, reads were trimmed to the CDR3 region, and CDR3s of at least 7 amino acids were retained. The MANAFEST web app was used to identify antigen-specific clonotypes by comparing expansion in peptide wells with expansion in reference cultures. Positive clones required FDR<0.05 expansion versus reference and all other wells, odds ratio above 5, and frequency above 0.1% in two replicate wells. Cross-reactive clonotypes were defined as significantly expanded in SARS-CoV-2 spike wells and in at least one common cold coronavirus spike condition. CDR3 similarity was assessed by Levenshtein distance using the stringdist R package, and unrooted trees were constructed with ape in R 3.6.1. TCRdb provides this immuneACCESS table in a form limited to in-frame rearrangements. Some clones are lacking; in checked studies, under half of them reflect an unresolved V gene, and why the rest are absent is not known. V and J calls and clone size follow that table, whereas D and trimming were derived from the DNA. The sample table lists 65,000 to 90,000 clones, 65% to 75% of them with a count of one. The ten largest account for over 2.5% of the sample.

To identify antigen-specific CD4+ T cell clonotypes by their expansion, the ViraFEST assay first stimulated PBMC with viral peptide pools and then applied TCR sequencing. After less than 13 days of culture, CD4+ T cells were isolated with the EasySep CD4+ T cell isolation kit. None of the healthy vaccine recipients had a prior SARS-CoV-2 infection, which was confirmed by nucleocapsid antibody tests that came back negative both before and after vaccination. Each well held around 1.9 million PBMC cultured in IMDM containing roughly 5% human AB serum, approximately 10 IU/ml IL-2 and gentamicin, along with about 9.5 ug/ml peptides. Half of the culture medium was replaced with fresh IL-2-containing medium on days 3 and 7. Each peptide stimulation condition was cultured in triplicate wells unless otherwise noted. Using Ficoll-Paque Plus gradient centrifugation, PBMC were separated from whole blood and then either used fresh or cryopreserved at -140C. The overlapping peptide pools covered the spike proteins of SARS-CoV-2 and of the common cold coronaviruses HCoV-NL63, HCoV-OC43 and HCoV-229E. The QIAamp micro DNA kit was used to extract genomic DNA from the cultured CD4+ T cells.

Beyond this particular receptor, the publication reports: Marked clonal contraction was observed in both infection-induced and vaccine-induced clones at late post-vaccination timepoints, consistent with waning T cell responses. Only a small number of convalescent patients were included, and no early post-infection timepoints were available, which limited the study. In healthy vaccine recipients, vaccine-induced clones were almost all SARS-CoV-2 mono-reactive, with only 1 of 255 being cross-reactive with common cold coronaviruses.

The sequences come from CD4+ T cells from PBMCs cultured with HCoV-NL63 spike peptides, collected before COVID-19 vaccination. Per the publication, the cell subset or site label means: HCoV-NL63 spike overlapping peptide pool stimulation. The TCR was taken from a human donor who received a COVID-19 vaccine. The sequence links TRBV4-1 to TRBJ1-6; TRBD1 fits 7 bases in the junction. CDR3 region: CASSPPKGQRNNSPLHF. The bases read TGCGCCAGCAGCCCGCCGAAGGGACAGCGAAATAATTCACCCCTCCACTTT.